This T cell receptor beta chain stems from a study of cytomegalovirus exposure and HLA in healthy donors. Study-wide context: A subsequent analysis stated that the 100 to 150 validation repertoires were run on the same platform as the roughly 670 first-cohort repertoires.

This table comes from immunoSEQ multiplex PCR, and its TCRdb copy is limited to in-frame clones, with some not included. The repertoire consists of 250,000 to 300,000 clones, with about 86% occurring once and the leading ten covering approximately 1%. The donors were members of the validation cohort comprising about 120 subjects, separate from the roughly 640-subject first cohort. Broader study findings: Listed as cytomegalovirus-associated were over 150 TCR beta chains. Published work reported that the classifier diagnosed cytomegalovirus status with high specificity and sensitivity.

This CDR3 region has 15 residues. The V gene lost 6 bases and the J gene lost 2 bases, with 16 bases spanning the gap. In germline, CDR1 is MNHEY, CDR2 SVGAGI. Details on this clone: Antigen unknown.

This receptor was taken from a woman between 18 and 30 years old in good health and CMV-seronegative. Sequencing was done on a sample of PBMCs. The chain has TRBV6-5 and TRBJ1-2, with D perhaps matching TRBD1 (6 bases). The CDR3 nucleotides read TGTGCCAGCAGCGAACGACAGGCCTGGAACTATGGCTACACCTTC. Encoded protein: CASSERQAWNYGYTF.